This paragraph covers one T cell receptor (beta chain) sequence. This clonotype was observed a few times. This clone's antigen is unknown. A much larger clone differs by one base, so this may be a read error. Every donor in the study was a healthy Caucasian. Three pairs of female monozygotic twins, all aged about 18 to 30 years, were included in the twin cohort. Using Miltenyi CD45RO+ enrichment and human naive T-cell isolation kits, memory (CD45RO+) and naive T cells were isolated from PBMC. Receptors were amplified or captured by 5' RACE. TCRdb records Illumina HiSeq 2000 as the sequencer. A universal primer binding site was added through template switching, and the final cDNA carried a unique molecular identifier so that TCR cDNA molecules could be counted accurately. First-strand cDNA for TCR alpha and beta chains was synthesized from specific primers in the conserved constant-segment region. To control for contamination, every cDNA library was double barcoded, receiving both a SMART-Mk sample barcode and Illumina barcodes. TruSeq adapter sequences along with Illumina sample barcodes were introduced in two successive PCR steps. Sequencing of the TCR alpha and beta cDNA libraries was done on the Illumina HiSeq platform using custom primers. The authors processed their data as follows. MiGEC was used to process raw reads and extract unique molecular identifiers, and MiXCR was used to find CDR3 positions. Recombination models were inferred per individual with the repgenHMM and IGoR tools using an EM algorithm. Shared clonotypes were analyzed with the tcR package in R, and sharing was normalized by the product of cloneset sizes. To study raw recombination without the effects of thymic and clonal selection, out-of-frame nonproductive sequences were analyzed. TCRdb reanalyzed the raw reads on its own, using fastp at Q25 for trimming and MiXCR for clone calling, and kept in-frame beta chains. Every entry covers one CDR3 protein and lists the most common genes and DNA from its rows. In this record, the V and J calls reflect TCRdb's handling and not the investigators' own analysis. This sample comprises 280,000 or so distinct CDR3 sequences, less than 9% of them detected only once. Approximately 2.1% of the sample goes to the ten largest clones.

The data were obtained in a study of identical twins (dated by TCRdb to the mid-2010s). Concerning the study at large: The study deep-sequenced TCR alpha and beta repertoires from monozygotic twins, unrelated adults of various ages and cord blood to test whether fetal clonotypes persist. Replicate twin experiments were performed at different times using different library preparation protocols to rule out contamination.

V loses 5 bases of germline sequence and J loses 4 bases, and the interval between the two ends is 11 bases. The CDR3 runs 14 amino acids, cysteine and phenylalanine included. Only the CDR3 DNA stays, 42 bases, in frame from base 1. Broader findings and caveats from the paper: Abundant cord blood beta clonotypes carried fewer insertions; young adult naive repertoires showed a weaker similar trend, while memory repertoires showed none. Conclusions relied on cross-sectional statistical analysis, since the same donors could not be followed over many years. A weaker excess of twin sharing was found in beta out-of-frame sequences because the signal-to-noise ratio was lowered by fewer shared sequences. In monozygotic twins, out-of-frame TCR alpha sharing was systematically underestimated by recombination models, although the models agreed with sharing between unrelated individuals. Invariant T cells such as MAIT and iNKT could partly confound zero-insertion analyses, though diverse VJ usage argued against this for most clonotypes. Compared with coincidental sharing between unrelated individuals, out-of-frame TCR alpha sequences shared between twins had an excess of sequences with low generation probability.

These same records also appear under a second study, on yellow fever vaccine responses in identical twins. The second study reports: According to the authors, in identical twins the way T cells responded to vaccination appeared partly convergent and partly personalized. In identical twins, the study followed T cell clones that responded to the vaccine with precision.

The chain couples TRBV12-3 or TRBV12-4 to TRBJ2-2; there is no confident call for the D gene. The sample comprised memory (CD45RO+) T cells sorted from blood. The cell subset or site label for this specimen denotes: CD45RO+ enriched T cells. The sequence derives from a young woman in good health. The DNA reads as follows: TGTGCCAGCAGTAGAAGGGCCGGCACCGGGGAGCTGTTTTTT. Its protein is CASSRRAGTGELFF.